A single sample gave rise to the 25 T cell receptor beta chains below, sequenced in a study of human T cells and chemical hapten exposure. Time point reported: pre-sensitization, week 0. This sample's treatment: therapeutic diphenylcyclopropenone sensitization with weekly scalp DPC. TCRdb itself ran the RACE reads through MiXCR, one entry per CDR3 protein. The sample carries 200,000 to 300,000 distinct CDR3 sequences, 7% to 10% recorded once. This material consisted of whole blood, taken in connection with sensitization to the hapten diphenylcyclopropenone (DPC). These TCRs come from a woman aged 40 to 55 with alopecia areata. Some clones in this sample may be carry-over from other donors' samples.

V is TRBV5-1 and J is TRBJ1-5; no clear D. The germline gives CDR1 SGHRS, CDR2 YFSETQ. The V end lost 0 bases, the J end lost 3 bases, and 10 bases lay between the germline ends. The CDR3 sequence is 15 residues long. The CDR3 sequence is CASSLGLEANQPQHF. In nucleotides, the CDR3 is TGCGCCAGCAGCTTGGGGCTAGAGGCCAATCAGCCCCAGCATTTT.

This clonotype was observed a handful of times. This chain joins TRBV7-2 and TRBJ2-1, with 10 nucleotides matching TRBD2. V was clipped by 5 bases and J by 7 bases; unmatched bases: 14. Germline V lookup: CDR1 SGHTA, CDR2 FQGNSA. The CDR3 loop spans 17 amino acids. The CDR3 DNA sequence: TGTGCCAGCAGCCCCATGCCCCTTCTAGCGGGAGAAAATGAGCAGTTCTTC. This sequence encodes CASSPMPLLAGENEQFF. Complete variable domain (other parts from reference TRBV7-2 and TRBJ2-1): GAGVSQSPSNKVTEKGKDVELRCDPISGHTALYWYRQSLGQGLEFLIYFQGNSAPDKSGLPSDRFSAERTGGSVSTLTIQRTQQEDSAVYLCASSPMPLLAGENEQFFGPGTRLTVL.

This clonotype came up many times. J is TRBJ2-5 and V is TRBV4-2; 9 bases line up with TRBD1. Trimming at V came to 4 bases and at J to 7 bases, leaving 19 bases not matched to a gene. This CDR3 contains 18 residues. Germline lookup yields CDR1 LGHNA and CDR2 YNFKEQ. CDR3 loop: CASSLEPPGQGVSGTQYF. DNA for the CDR3: TGTGCCAGCAGCCTAGAACCCCCGGGACAGGGTGTTTCTGGGACCCAGTACTTC.

The table lists this clonotype with a few counts. The chain combines TRBV7-2 with TRBJ1-2; 7 bases fit TRBD1. CDR1 and CDR2 from the germline V gene are SGHTA and FQGNSA. CDR3 length: 15 amino acids. The V gene end was trimmed by 5 bases and the J gene end by 4 bases; junction bases not matched to a gene: 10. CDR3 in DNA: TGTGCCAGCAGCGGGTCCGGGACAGCTCTCTATGGCTACACCTTC. Protein: CASSGSGTALYGYTF.

The rearrangement uses TRBV4-1 and TRBJ1-1; D may be TRBD1 (5 bases). The CDR3 contains 15 residues. V lost 0 bases and J 0 bases, leaving 8 bases between the germline ends. CDR1 is MGHRA, CDR2 YSYEKL, per germline. The CDR3: CASSQDQGMNTEAFF. The CDR3 bases are TGCGCCAGCAGCCAAGATCAGGGAATGAACACTGAAGCTTTCTTT.

This clonotype was counted between two and nine times. The J gene is TRBJ2-7, the V gene TRBV28, with D tentatively TRBD1 or TRBD2 (6 bases each). The CDR3 totals 15 residues. Trimming stripped 3 bases from V and 7 bases from J, with 19 bases between. CDR1 is MDHEN, CDR2 SYDVKM, per germline. The CDR3 is CASSFKSAGAGEQYF. CDR3 in DNA: TGTGCCAGCAGTTTTAAATCTGCAGGGGCGGGGGAGCAGTACTTC.

The rearrangement joins TRBV12-3 or TRBV12-4 to TRBJ2-3; 8 bases match TRBD2. After removal of 6 bases from V and 4 bases from J, the junction contained 12 bases not matched to a gene. The CDR3 length is 16 residues. The chain's CDR3 is CASSSSGLGVADTQYF. The CDR3 DNA reads as TGTGCCAGCAGCTCCTCGGGACTAGGCGTCGCAGATACGCAGTATTTT.

The chain carries TRBV6-2 or TRBV6-3 and TRBJ2-7; D gene ambiguous. Germline lookup yields CDR1 MNHEY and CDR2 SVGEGT. With 6 bases removed from V and 3 bases from J, the gap between germline ends came to 9 bases. This CDR3 has 12 residues. CDR3 in amino acids: CASSFDNYEQYF. CDR3 nucleotides: TGTGCCAGCAGCTTCGACAACTACGAGCAGTACTTC.

This clonotype was seen at least ten times. The chain couples TRBV7-2 to TRBJ1-1; 9 positions match TRBD1. CDR1 and CDR2 (germline): SGHTA, FQGNSA. The trim removed 5 bases at V and 1 base at J, leaving 8 bases unmatched. The CDR3 spans 16 residues. The CDR3 nucleotides are TGTGCCAGCAGCAACAGGGGGCGAGGAAGGAACACTGAAGCTTTCTTT. Its protein is CASSNRGRGRNTEAFF.

This clonotype was counted at least ten times. The genes are TRBV10-3 and TRBJ1-5, with 10 bases aligning to TRBD1. Germline CDR1 reads ENHRY; CDR2 reads SYGVKD. The V segment lost 2 bases and the J segment 5 bases; nucleotides outside the gene matches: 9. The CDR3 length is 17 residues. CDR3 protein: CAISEGTGTGVDQPQHF. CDR3 in DNA: TGTGCCATCAGTGAGGGTACCGGGACAGGGGTTGATCAGCCCCAGCATTTT.

The rearrangement links TRBV29-1 to TRBJ2-7; 9 nucleotides align to TRBD1. With 6 bases clipped from V and 2 bases from J, the junction kept 2 bases outside the gene matches. Germline CDR1 and CDR2: SQVTM and ANQGSEA. The CDR3 spans 12 residues. CDR3 in amino acids: CSVRTGAYEQYF. The DNA for the CDR3 is TGCAGCGTCAGGACAGGGGCCTACGAGCAGTACTTC.

This clonotype appeared a few times. This chain uses TRBV11-3 with TRBJ2-1; D unclear. The ends were cut back, 0 bases at V and 9 bases at J, with 9 bases in the middle. There are 13 residues in the CDR3. Looked up from germline, CDR1 is SGHNT and CDR2 is YENEEA. The chain's CDR3 is CASSLDGRAEQFF. CDR3 coding DNA: TGTGCCAGCAGCTTAGACGGACGCGCTGAGCAGTTCTTC.

J is TRBJ2-2 and V is TRBV12-5; 7 positions match TRBD2. CDR1 and CDR2 (germline): LGHNT, FRNRAP. The CDR3 is made up of 15 amino acids. J was trimmed by 0 bases and V by 6 bases; bases with no gene match: 4. CDR3 bases: TGTGCTAGTGGCCCTAGCGGACCGAACACCGGGGAGCTGTTTTTT. Amino acid sequence: CASGPSGPNTGELFF.

This clonotype was observed a few times. V usage is TRBV6-2 or TRBV6-3 and J usage is TRBJ2-2; unclear D gene. CDR3 size: 11 residues. Looked up from germline, CDR1 is MNHEY and CDR2 is SVGEGT. Trimming left V 7 bases short and J 9 bases short, with 9 bases between. The CDR3 DNA sequence: TGTGCCAGCACCCTGGGGAGGGAGCTGTTTTTT. Its protein is CASTLGRELFF.

The CDR3 DNA is TGCGCCAGCAGCCGTGGGGACAACTCTGGAAACACCATATATTTT. Protein product: CASSRGDNSGNTIYF. The chain recombines TRBV5-1 with TRBJ1-3, with a weak D call TRBD1 (6 bases). Trimming shortened V by 4 bases and J by 0 bases, and 11 bases separated the two germline ends. This CDR3 spans 15 amino acids. Germline V gene sequence: CDR1 SGHRS, CDR2 YFSETQ. Full variable domain (rest looked up from reference TRBV5-1 and TRBJ1-3): KAGVTQTPRYLIKTRGQQVTLSCSPISGHRSVSWYQQTPGQGLQFLFEYFSETQRNKGNFPGRFSGRQFSNSRSEMNVSTLELGDSALYLCASSRGDNSGNTIYFGEGSWLTVV.

This clonotype was seen ten or more times. This chain connects TRBV20-1 to TRBJ2-7; 7 bases agree with TRBD1. Per the germline V gene, CDR1 is DFQATT and CDR2 is SNEGSKA (reference sequence). The CDR3 loop spans 13 amino acids. Germline trimming cut 6 bases from V and 3 bases from J; bases unmatched to any gene: 8. The CDR3 DNA follows: TGCAGTGCCCTGACAGGGCTAGACTACGAGCAGTACTTC. The encoded protein is CSALTGLDYEQYF.

This clonotype was counted between two and nine times. CDR3 bases: TGTGCCAGTAGTATAGATCTAACAAGCGGAGATACGCAGTATTTT. Protein: CASSIDLTSGDTQYF. The rearrangement uses TRBV19 and TRBJ2-3; D is perhaps TRBD2 (5 bases). Germline V lookup: CDR1 LNHDA, CDR2 SQIVND (reference sequence). The CDR3 covers 15 residues. V was clipped by 0 bases and J by 5 bases, with 12 bases between them. Full variable domain (remainder filled in from reference TRBV19 and TRBJ2-3): DGGITQSPKYLFRKEGQNVTLSCEQNLNHDAMYWYRQDPGQGLRLIYYSQIVNDFQKGDIAEGYSVSREKKESFPLTVTSAQKNPTAFYLCASSIDLTSGDTQYFGPGTRLTVL.

Ten or more counts support this clonotype. The gene calls are TRBV28 and TRBJ2-5, with TRBD2 identical over 7 bases. V lost 1 base, J lost 7 bases, and 12 bases stayed unmatched. CDR1 and CDR2 (germline): MDHEN, SYDVKM. CDR3 size: 16 residues. This CDR3 reads CASSLFRAGEGVTQYF. The CDR3 region has the DNA TGTGCCAGCAGTTTATTTAGGGCGGGAGAGGGTGTGACCCAGTACTTC.

This clonotype was recorded a few times. The chain uses TRBV6-1 and TRBJ2-7; 7 bases align to TRBD1. The germline gives CDR1 MNHNS, CDR2 SASEGT. V lost 4 bases and J lost 3; bases outside the gene matches: 9. This CDR3 contains 15 residues. The CDR3 spells CASSAPKGQFYEQYF. CDR3 in DNA: TGTGCCAGCAGTGCCCCTAAGGGACAGTTCTACGAGCAGTACTTC.

The chain is built from TRBV7-2 and TRBJ1-6, with D unresolved. Germline V gives CDR1 SGHTA, CDR2 FQGNSA. V was trimmed by 1 base and J by 12 bases, leaving 10 bases between them. This CDR3 is built from 13 residues. The CDR3 sequence: CASSLDEGLPLHF. CDR3 sequence (DNA): TGTGCCAGCAGCTTAGATGAGGGTTTACCCCTCCACTTT.

CDR3 coding DNA: TGTGCCAGCAGCGGAAATACGCAGTATTTT. As protein: CASSGNTQYF. The chain has TRBV7-2 and TRBJ2-3; D ambiguous. The ends were cut back, 5 bases at V and 7 bases at J, with 4 bases in the middle. Per germline, CDR1 SGHTA and CDR2 FQGNSA. The CDR3 has 10 residues.

V gene TRBV12-3 or TRBV12-4 combines with J gene TRBJ2-1; a weak D match, TRBD2 (6 bases). V dropped 3 bases and J dropped 2 bases, with 11 bases sitting between them. The CDR3 is made up of 15 amino acids. CDR3 in amino acids: CASSFGSPPYNEQFF. The CDR3 nucleotides read TGTGCCAGCAGTTTCGGGAGCCCTCCCTACAATGAGCAGTTCTTC.

V and J are TRBV7-8 and TRBJ2-7; 7 bases are shared with TRBD1. The CDR3 spans 14 residues. In germline, CDR1 is SGHVS, CDR2 FQNEAQ. With V trimmed by 5 bases and J by 0 bases, 4 bases remained unmatched. The CDR3 DNA reads as TGTGCCAGCAGCAAGACAGGGATCTCCTACGAGCAGTACTTC. Protein sequence: CASSKTGISYEQYF.

The CDR3 DNA reads TGTGCCACTCAGCCCACAGGGCGGAACACTGAAGCTTTCTTT. Its translation: CATQPTGRNTEAFF. The chain is built from TRBV10-3 and TRBJ1-1; TRBD1 might be the D (6 bases). Trimming shortened V by 10 bases and J by 1 base, and 16 bases separated the two germline ends. The CDR3 has 14 residues. CDR1 is ENHRY and CDR2 is SYGVKD in the germline V gene.

This clonotype was observed a handful of times. The J gene is TRBJ2-7, the V gene TRBV10-3; 7 bases match TRBD1. J gave up 3 bases and V 7 bases, and 9 bases lay outside the gene matches. Per germline, CDR1 ENHRY and CDR2 SYGVKD. The CDR3 has 14 amino acids. CDR3: CAINQQGPYYEQYF. The CDR3, as DNA: TGTGCCATCAACCAACAGGGGCCGTACTACGAGCAGTACTTC.